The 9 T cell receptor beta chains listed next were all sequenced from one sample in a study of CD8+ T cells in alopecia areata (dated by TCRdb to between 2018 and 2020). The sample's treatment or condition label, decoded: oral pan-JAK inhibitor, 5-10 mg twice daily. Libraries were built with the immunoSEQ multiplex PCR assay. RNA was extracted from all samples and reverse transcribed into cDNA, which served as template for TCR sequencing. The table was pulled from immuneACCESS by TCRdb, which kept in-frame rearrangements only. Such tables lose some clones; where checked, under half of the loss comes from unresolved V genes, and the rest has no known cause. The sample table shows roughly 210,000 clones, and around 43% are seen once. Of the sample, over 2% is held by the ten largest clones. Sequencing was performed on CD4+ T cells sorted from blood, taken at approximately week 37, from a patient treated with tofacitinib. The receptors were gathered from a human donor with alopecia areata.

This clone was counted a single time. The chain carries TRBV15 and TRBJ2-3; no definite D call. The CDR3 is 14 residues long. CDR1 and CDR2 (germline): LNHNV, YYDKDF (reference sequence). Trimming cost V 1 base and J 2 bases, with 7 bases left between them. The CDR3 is CATSRARDTDTQYF. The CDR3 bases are TGTGCCACCAGCAGAGCTAGGGACACAGATACGCAGTATTTT.

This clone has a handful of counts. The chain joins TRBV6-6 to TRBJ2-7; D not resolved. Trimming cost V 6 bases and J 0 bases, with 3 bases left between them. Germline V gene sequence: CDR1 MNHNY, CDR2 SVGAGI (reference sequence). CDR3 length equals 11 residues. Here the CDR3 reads CASSASYEQYF. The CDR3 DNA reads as TGTGCCAGCAGCGCCTCCTACGAGCAGTACTTC.

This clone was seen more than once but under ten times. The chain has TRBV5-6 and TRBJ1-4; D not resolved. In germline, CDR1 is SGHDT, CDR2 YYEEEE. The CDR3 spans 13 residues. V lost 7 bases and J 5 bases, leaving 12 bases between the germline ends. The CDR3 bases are TGTGCCAGCTCTCGGAACGAAAATGAAAAACTGTTTTTT. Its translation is CASSRNENEKLFF.

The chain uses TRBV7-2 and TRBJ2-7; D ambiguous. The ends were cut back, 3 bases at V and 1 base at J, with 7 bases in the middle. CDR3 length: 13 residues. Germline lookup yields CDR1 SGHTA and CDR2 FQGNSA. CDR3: CASSLGRSYEQYF. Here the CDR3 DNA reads TGTGCCAGCAGCTTGGGTCGATCCTACGAGCAGTACTTC.

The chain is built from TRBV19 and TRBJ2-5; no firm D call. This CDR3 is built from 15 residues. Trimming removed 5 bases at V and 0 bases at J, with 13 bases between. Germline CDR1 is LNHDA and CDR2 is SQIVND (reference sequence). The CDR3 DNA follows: TGTGCCAGTAGTGACACCCCCCATTACCAAGAGACCCAGTACTTC. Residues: CASSDTPHYQETQYF. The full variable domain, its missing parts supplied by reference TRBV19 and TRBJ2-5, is DGGITQSPKYLFRKEGQNVTLSCEQNLNHDAMYWYRQDPGQGLRLIYYSQIVNDFQKGDIAEGYSVSREKKESFPLTVTSAQKNPTAFYLCASSDTPHYQETQYFGPGTRLLVL.

The CDR3 coding sequence is TGCGCCAGCAGCCAAGATGCAACTCAGCCCCAGCATTTT. Its translation is CASSQDATQPQHF. The chain links TRBV4-3 to TRBJ1-5, with D uncertain. CDR1 LGHNA and CDR2 YSLEER come from the germline V gene. The CDR3 loop spans 13 amino acids. V was pared by 0 bases and J by 6 bases, with 6 bases between.

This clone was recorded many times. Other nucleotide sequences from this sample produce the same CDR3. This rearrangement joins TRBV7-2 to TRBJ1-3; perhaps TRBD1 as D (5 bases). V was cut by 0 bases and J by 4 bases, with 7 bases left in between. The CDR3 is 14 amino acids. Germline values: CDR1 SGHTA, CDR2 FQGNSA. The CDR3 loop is CASSLAAGGNTIYF. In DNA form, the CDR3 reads TGTGCCAGCAGCTTAGCGGCAGGGGGAAACACCATATATTTT.

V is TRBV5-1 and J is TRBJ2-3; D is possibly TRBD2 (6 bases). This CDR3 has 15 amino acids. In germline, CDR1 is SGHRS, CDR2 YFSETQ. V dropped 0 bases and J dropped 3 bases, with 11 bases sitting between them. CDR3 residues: CASSLGLRGTDTQYF. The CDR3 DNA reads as TGCGCCAGCAGCTTGGGACTCCGGGGGACAGATACGCAGTATTTT.

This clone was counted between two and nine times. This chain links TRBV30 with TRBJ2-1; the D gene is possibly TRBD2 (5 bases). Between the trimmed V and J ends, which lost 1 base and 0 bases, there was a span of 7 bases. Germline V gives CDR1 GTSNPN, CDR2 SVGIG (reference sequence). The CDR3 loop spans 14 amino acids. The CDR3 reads CAWSGDYSYNEQFF. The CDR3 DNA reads TGTGCCTGGAGTGGAGACTACTCCTACAATGAGCAGTTCTTC. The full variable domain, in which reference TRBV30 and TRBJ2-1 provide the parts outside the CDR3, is SQTIHQWPATLVQPVGSPLSLECTVEGTSNPNLYWYRQAAGRGLQLLFYSVGIGQISSEVPQNLSASRPQDRQFILSSKKLLLSDSGFYLCAWSGDYSYNEQFFGPGTRLTVL.